This entry lists 8 T cell receptor beta chains sequenced from one sample in a study of blood T cell repertoires in COVID-19. TCRdb's copy holds only in-frame clones and misses some; the assay was immunoSEQ multiplex PCR. This sample has tens of thousands of clones, with about 88% found just once. Sequencing was done on a sample of peripheral blood. The receptors here all came from a man between 65 and 85 years old with acute or convalescent COVID-19.

In its sample, this clone was seen once. This chain uses TRBV24-1 with TRBJ2-4; 8 bases match TRBD2. Germline V gene lookup returns CDR1 KGHDR and CDR2 SFDVKD. The CDR3 runs to 13 residues. V lost 6 bases to trimming and J lost 7 bases; unmatched junction nucleotides: 4. CDR3: CATSTSGGNIQYF. The CDR3 DNA is TGTGCCACCAGTACTAGCGGAGGGAACATTCAGTACTTC.

This clone was seen once. J is TRBJ2-1 and V is TRBV2; 11 bases match TRBD2. Losses at the gene ends were 8 bases for V and 14 bases for J; bases not matched to a gene: 11. Germline loops: CDR1 SNHLY, CDR2 FYNNEI. The CDR3 extends over 13 amino acids. The CDR3 nucleotides read TGTGCCAGCGTTGGGACTAGCGGAGATCGGGAGTTCTTC. It encodes CASVGTSGDREFF.

The chain employs TRBV2 and TRBJ2-2; weak D call: TRBD2 (5 bases). CDR3 length equals 17 residues. Germline-derived CDR1 and CDR2 are SNHLY and FYNNEI. V lost 6 bases and J lost 3, with 20 bases in between. CDR3 DNA: TGTGCCAGCAGCGCCTCTAGAAGCGGAGTTTACACCGGGGAGCTGTTTTTT. Its protein is CASSASRSGVYTGELFF.

V is TRBV28 and J is TRBJ2-7; 7 bases line up with TRBD2. Germline V gene lookup returns CDR1 MDHEN and CDR2 SYDVKM. The CDR3 loop spans 14 amino acids. V shed 8 bases, J shed 0 bases, and the junction held 7 bases outside the gene matches. The CDR3 sequence is CASRLAGPSYEQYF. CDR3 in DNA: TGTGCCAGCCGCTTAGCGGGTCCCTCCTACGAGCAGTACTTC.

The chain employs TRBV3-1 (or the pseudogene TRBV3-2) and TRBJ1-1, with D perhaps matching TRBD1 (5 bases). V lost 4 bases and J lost 6, with 18 bases in between. Germline V gene sequence: CDR1 LGHDT, CDR2 YNNKEL (reference sequence). The CDR3 runs to 15 residues. CDR3 nucleotide sequence: TGTGCCAGCAGCCGTACGTTGGGCGGACAACCTGAAGCTTTCTTT. Protein product: CASSRTLGGQPEAFF.

The chain is built from TRBV6-2 or TRBV6-3 and TRBJ1-1; 8 bases line up with TRBD1. Germline V gives CDR1 MNHEY, CDR2 SVGEGT. CDR3 length: 19 amino acids. V lost 0 bases and J lost 0; bases outside the gene matches: 12. The CDR3 loop reads CASSYSRNWTGLMNTEAFF. In nucleotides, the CDR3 is TGTGCCAGCAGTTACTCGAGGAACTGGACAGGGCTCATGAACACTGAAGCTTTCTTT.

This clone appeared a few times. The chain employs TRBV9 and TRBJ2-1; the D gene is possibly TRBD1 (5 bases). Between the trimmed V and J ends, which lost 3 bases and 5 bases, there was a span of 9 bases. CDR3 length: 13 amino acids. Germline V gene lookup returns CDR1 SGDLS and CDR2 YYNGEE. CDR3 residues: CASSALGDNEQFF. CDR3 DNA sequence: TGTGCCAGCAGCGCTTTAGGGGACAATGAGCAGTTCTTC.

Here the CDR3 DNA reads TGCGCCAGCAGCGACGAGGGCTCGGGGGACTACGAGCAGTACTTC. Translating it yields CASSDEGSGDYEQYF. The chain uses TRBV5-1 and TRBJ2-7, with D perhaps TRBD2 (6 bases). Germline CDR1 and CDR2: SGHRS and YFSETQ. Trimming removed 4 bases at V and 3 bases at J, with 17 bases between. This CDR3 comprises 15 residues.